The 21 T cell receptor beta chains below come from one sample, sequenced in a study of patients and donors after allogeneic stem cell transplantation. Via MiXCR, TCRdb re-called the RT-PCR reads, giving one row per CDR3 protein. Among hundreds of thousands of distinct CDR3 sequences listed, 38% were seen once. Sequenced input: blood, either unsorted or a sorted T cell fraction (not recorded which). These TCRs come from a human donor who was either an allogeneic HSCT recipient or a stem cell or donor lymphocyte infusion donor (not recorded which). It is not recorded whose cells these are; they may come from a transplant donor.

J is TRBJ1-5 and V is TRBV12-3 or TRBV12-4, with unresolved D. Trimming removed 5 bases from V and 4 bases from J, with 15 bases in between. There are 15 residues in the CDR3. This CDR3 reads CASSAGRAFNQPQHF. The CDR3 DNA follows: TGTGCCAGCAGTGCCGGACGGGCCTTTAATCAGCCCCAGCATTTT.

The gene calls are TRBV20-1 and TRBJ2-1; 7 nucleotides agree with TRBD1. V lost 1 base and J lost 5; bases outside the gene matches: 11. The CDR3 length is 16 residues. Germline-derived CDR1 and CDR2 are DFQATT and SNEGSKA (reference sequence). The CDR3 spells CSARVQGVPTNNEQFF. In nucleotides, the CDR3 is TGCAGTGCTAGAGTCCAGGGGGTCCCGACAAACAATGAGCAGTTCTTC.

This clonotype was counted only a few times. J is TRBJ1-4 and V is TRBV20-1, with 10 bases matching TRBD1. The CDR3 consists of 14 residues. Germline-derived CDR1 and CDR2 are DFQATT and SNEGSKA (reference sequence). With V trimmed by 3 bases and J by 8 bases, 6 bases remained unmatched. In nucleotides, the CDR3 is TGCAGTGCTAGCGAGGGACAGGGGTGGGAAAAACTGTTTTTT. It specifies CSASEGQGWEKLFF.

This chain links TRBV5-1 with TRBJ2-3; possibly TRBD1 or TRBD2 for D (5 bases each). Looked up from germline, CDR1 is SGHRS and CDR2 is YFSETQ. CDR3 length equals 15 residues. V was trimmed by 4 bases and J by 4 bases, leaving 16 bases between them. CDR3 loop: CASSPRDLTPDTQYF. CDR3 nucleotide sequence: TGCGCCAGCAGCCCCCGGGACCTAACCCCAGATACGCAGTATTTT.

The genes are TRBV3-1 and TRBJ1-2; D gene uncertain. This CDR3 region has 14 residues. Germline-derived CDR1 and CDR2 are LGHDT and YNNKEL (reference sequence). V was clipped by 4 bases and J by 2 bases, with 11 bases between them. In DNA form, the CDR3 reads TGTGCCAGCAGCCCGGCGGTATTCAACTATGGCTACACCTTC. Amino acid sequence: CASSPAVFNYGYTF.

This clonotype was detected only a few times. V is TRBV4-2 and J is TRBJ1-6; no definite D call. Germline loops: CDR1 LGHNA, CDR2 YNFKEQ. The CDR3 runs 15 residues. V lost 4 bases and J 9 bases, leaving 16 bases between the germline ends. This CDR3 reads CASSPAGPGGSPLHF. CDR3 DNA: TGTGCCAGCAGCCCCGCGGGTCCTGGTGGTTCACCCCTCCACTTT.

The chain combines TRBV14 with TRBJ1-1, with D perhaps TRBD1 (5 bases). Per the germline V gene, CDR1 is SGHDN and CDR2 is FVKESK. The CDR3 consists of 16 residues. Trimming stripped 2 bases from V and 0 bases from J, with 13 bases between. As DNA, the CDR3 is TGTGCCAGCAGCCAAAACGGGGGTTTCATGAACACTGAAGCTTTCTTT. This translates into CASSQNGGFMNTEAFF.

In its sample, this clonotype was seen a few times. The genes are TRBV27 and TRBJ1-4; D might be TRBD1 (5 bases). CDR1 and CDR2 (germline): MNHEY, SMNVEV (reference sequence). V gave up 1 base and J gave up 0 bases, with 15 bases separating them. CDR3 size: 18 residues. CDR3 sequence (DNA): TGTGCCAGCAGTTTATTCGGGACGGATCTTGCAACTAATGAAAAACTGTTTTTT. Its protein product is CASSLFGTDLATNEKLFF.

The rearrangement joins TRBV10-3 to TRBJ1-2; D unclear. The germline CDR1 and CDR2 sequences are ENHRY and SYGVKD. This CDR3 contains 12 residues. V lost 3 bases and J 4 bases, leaving 6 bases between the germline ends. The CDR3 loop is CAISEQSYGYTF. The CDR3 DNA is TGTGCCATCAGTGAACAGTCCTATGGCTACACCTTC.

The rearrangement links TRBV9 to TRBJ2-2; tentatively, D is TRBD2 (6 bases). This CDR3 is 16 amino acids long. V was pared by 2 bases and J by 0 bases, with 11 bases between. Germline CDR1 reads SGDLS; CDR2 reads YYNGEE. The CDR3 DNA reads as TGTGCCAGCAGCGTTCAGGGCGGGGCGAACACCGGGGAGCTGTTTTTT. It translates to CASSVQGGANTGELFF.

This clonotype appeared a few times. This CDR3 reads CSVSPIYGQNYGYTF. DNA for the CDR3: TGCAGCGTTTCCCCGATTTACGGACAGAACTATGGCTACACCTTC. The gene calls are TRBV29-1 and TRBJ1-2, with a weak D call TRBD1 (6 bases). The germline V and J ends were trimmed by 5 bases and 2 bases, with 18 bases remaining between them. The CDR3 runs 15 residues. Germline CDR1 SQVTM, CDR2 ANQGSEA.

V and J are TRBV24-1 and TRBJ1-5, with D unresolved. Between the trimmed V and J ends, which lost 4 bases and 4 bases, there was a span of 7 bases. The CDR3 contains 13 residues. CDR1 and CDR2 (germline): KGHDR, SFDVKD. The CDR3 loop is CATSDSRNQPQHF. CDR3 sequence (DNA): TGTGCCACCAGTGACTCGAGGAATCAGCCCCAGCATTTT.

V and J are TRBV12-3 or TRBV12-4 and TRBJ1-1; D may be TRBD1 (6 bases). This CDR3 comprises 14 residues. V dropped 7 bases and J dropped 2 bases, with 14 bases sitting between them. The CDR3 here is CASTHEGGNTEAFF. DNA for the CDR3: TGTGCCAGCACCCATGAGGGGGGCAACACTGAAGCTTTCTTT.

The rearrangement links TRBV20-1 to TRBJ1-2; D uncertain. The germline V and J ends were trimmed by 6 bases and 2 bases, with 13 bases remaining between them. The CDR3 totals 13 residues. From germline, CDR1 is DFQATT and CDR2 SNEGSKA (reference sequence). CDR3 residues: CSAHDLRNYGYTF. In nucleotides, the CDR3 is TGCAGTGCCCACGACCTTAGGAACTATGGCTACACCTTC.

The genes are TRBV10-3 and TRBJ1-6; tentatively, D is TRBD1 (5 bases). Germline V CDR1 and CDR2: ENHRY, SYGVKD. CDR3 size: 13 residues. V lost 6 bases, J lost 5 bases, and 8 bases lay in between. CDR3 nucleotide sequence: TGTGCCATCAGAAGACAGAATAATTCACCCCTCCACTTT. Translation: CAIRRQNNSPLHF.

This clonotype occurred a few times. V usage is TRBV5-5 and J usage is TRBJ2-3; D is perhaps TRBD1 or TRBD2 (5 bases each). Trimming left V 4 bases short and J 1 base short, with 13 bases between. CDR1 and CDR2 (germline): SGHKS, YYEKEE (reference sequence). The CDR3 is 15 residues long. CDR3 sequence (DNA): TGTGCCAGCAGCGTGGGACCCCGAGGCACAGATACGCAGTATTTT. It encodes CASSVGPRGTDTQYF.

The genes are TRBV18 and TRBJ1-2, with D perhaps TRBD1 (6 bases). The CDR3 spans 14 residues. Germline V gene sequence: CDR1 KGHSH, CDR2 LQKENI. Between the trimmed V and J ends, which lost 5 bases and 4 bases, there was a span of 14 bases. The CDR3 is CASSSQGSAYGYTF. CDR3 in DNA: TGTGCCAGCTCATCCCAGGGGTCGGCCTATGGCTACACCTTC.

This clonotype has more than one count but fewer than ten. The rearrangement joins TRBV6-5 to TRBJ2-2; D unclear. Germline V lookup: CDR1 MNHEY, CDR2 SVGAGI. V dropped 6 bases and J dropped 3 bases, with 11 bases sitting between them. The CDR3 consists of 14 residues. CDR3 loop: CASSPFEYTGELFF. The CDR3 coding sequence is TGTGCCAGCAGCCCCTTCGAATACACCGGGGAGCTGTTTTTT.

This chain connects TRBV5-1 to TRBJ1-2, with 9 nucleotides matching TRBD1. After removal of 4 bases from V and 0 bases from J, the junction contained 7 bases not matched to a gene. The length of the CDR3 is 16 residues. Germline CDR1 and CDR2: SGHRS and YFSETQ. As DNA, the CDR3 is TGCGCCAGCAGCCCACTCGGGACAGGGACTAACTATGGCTACACCTTC. This translates into CASSPLGTGTNYGYTF.

The J gene is TRBJ1-2, the V gene TRBV28; TRBD1 matches 9 bases. Germline assignment: CDR1 MDHEN and CDR2 SYDVKM. Unmatched junction bases numbered 3, after V lost 4 bases and J lost 3 bases. This CDR3 contains 14 residues. CDR3 in DNA: TGTGCCAGCAGTTCTGGACAGGGGCACTATGGCTACACCTTC. The encoded protein is CASSSGQGHYGYTF.

The table lists this clonotype with a few counts. This chain connects TRBV11-2 to TRBJ1-5, with a weak D call TRBD1 (6 bases). There are 17 residues in the CDR3. The germline V gene encodes CDR1 SGHAT and CDR2 FQNNGV. Between the trimmed V and J ends, which lost 2 bases and 1 base, there was a span of 15 bases. The CDR3 protein is CASSLNGIRGSNQPQHF. The CDR3 DNA is TGTGCCAGCAGCTTAAACGGGATCAGGGGAAGCAATCAGCCCCAGCATTTT.